Following are 24 T cell receptor beta chains from one sample sequenced in a study of blood T cells in healthy people across ages (dated by TCRdb to the mid-2010s). Library generation was performed with 5' RACE. Sequencing took place on an Illumina HiSeq 2500. A second PCR of roughly 7 to 11 cycles was run with a J-beta primer mix and a sample-barcoded 5' primer. Starting from the raw public reads, TCRdb applied fastp trimming at Q25, assembled clones with MiXCR and retained in-frame beta chains. For every CDR3 protein sequence, its rows merge into one entry that carries the most common genes and DNA. The sample includes about 1.8 million distinct CDR3 sequences, with around 48% observed a single time. 2.1% of the sample goes to the ten largest clones. The sample consisted of blood. Receptors were obtained from a middle-aged woman in good health.

The J gene is TRBJ2-3, the V gene TRBV4-2; 9 nucleotides match TRBD2. Germline V gene sequence: CDR1 LGHNA, CDR2 YNFKEQ. Germline trimming cut 3 bases from V and 2 bases from J; bases unmatched to any gene: 6. The CDR3 extends over 16 amino acids. The CDR3 bases are TGTGCCAGCAGCCAGAATAAGGGACTAGCCACAGATACGCAGTATTTT. It is translated as CASSQNKGLATDTQYF.

The rearrangement uses TRBV7-9 and TRBJ1-2; no definite D call. V was pared by 5 bases and J by 0 bases, with 13 bases between. This CDR3 is 15 amino acids long. Germline CDR1 is SEHNR and CDR2 is FQNEAQ (reference sequence). Written as DNA, the CDR3 is TGTGCCAGCAGCGAAACGGGGTGGACTAACTATGGCTACACCTTC. Its protein product is CASSETGWTNYGYTF.

The chain links TRBV6-5 to TRBJ2-4; either TRBD1 or TRBD2 may fit D (5 bases each). The J call is in doubt because the DNA end fits TRBJ2-5 better. The germline V gene encodes CDR1 MNHEY and CDR2 SVGAGI. This CDR3 is 16 amino acids long. CDR3 residues: CASSYSGRIGAETQYF. Here the CDR3 DNA reads TGTGCCAGCAGTTACTCGGGACGCATTGGAGCAGAGACCCAGTACTTC.

This chain links TRBV6-2 or TRBV6-3 with TRBJ2-7; D may be TRBD2 (7 bases). The V gene lost 6 bases and the J gene lost 0 bases, with 24 bases spanning the gap. The CDR3 contains 18 residues. The germline V gene encodes CDR1 MNHEY and CDR2 SVGEGT. The CDR3 region is CASSHNYRGARSSYEQYF. CDR3 nucleotides: TGTGCCAGCAGCCACAACTACCGGGGGGCCAGGAGCTCCTACGAGCAGTACTTC.

This clonotype was recorded a few times. V is TRBV7-2 and J is TRBJ2-3, with 7 bases lining up with TRBD1. The V gene end was trimmed by 4 bases and the J gene end by 3 bases; junction bases not matched to a gene: 7. This CDR3 is 15 amino acids long. Germline V CDR1 and CDR2: SGHTA, FQGNSA. This CDR3 is CASSSQGGFTDTQYF. In DNA, the CDR3 is TGTGCCAGCAGCTCCCAAGGGGGCTTTACAGATACGCAGTATTTT.

This clonotype has a handful of counts. The chain is built from TRBV20-1 and TRBJ2-7; no reliable D call. Trimming took 3 bases from V and 0 from J, leaving 12 bases between them. This CDR3 has 14 residues. The germline V gene encodes CDR1 DFQATT and CDR2 SNEGSKA (reference sequence). CDR3 in amino acids: CSASSPTISYEQYF. The CDR3 nucleotides read TGCAGTGCTAGCAGTCCGACAATCTCCTACGAGCAGTACTTC.

In nucleotides, the CDR3 is TGTGCCAGCAGCTCCCCCCTAGCGGGGGGGGGCACAGATACGCAGTATTTT. The encoded protein is CASSSPLAGGGTDTQYF. The V gene is TRBV7-2, the J gene TRBJ2-3; 12 bases map to TRBD2. Germline V gives CDR1 SGHTA, CDR2 FQGNSA. The CDR3 covers 17 residues. Trimming took 4 bases from V and 1 from J; bases not matched to a gene: 6.

The chain joins TRBV20-1 to TRBJ2-1; D is undetermined. Trimming cost V 1 base and J 8 bases, with 12 bases left between them. This CDR3 has 13 residues. Germline CDR1 is DFQATT and CDR2 is SNEGSKA (reference sequence). The DNA for the CDR3 is TGCAGTGCTAGAGGTCCCCCGGGCTATGAGCAGTTCTTC. Translated: CSARGPPGYEQFF.

This clonotype was detected a few times. The chain combines TRBV6-5 with TRBJ1-2; D gene ambiguous. Germline V lookup: CDR1 MNHEY, CDR2 SVGAGI. With 5 bases removed from V and 0 bases from J, the gap between germline ends came to 7 bases. This CDR3 has 13 amino acids. CDR3 sequence: CASSIRANYGYTF. The CDR3 DNA sequence: TGTGCCAGCAGTATTAGGGCTAACTATGGCTACACCTTC.

This chain links TRBV9 with TRBJ1-2; possible D gene TRBD1, 5 bases. Germline CDR1 and CDR2: SGDLS and YYNGEE. The CDR3 covers 13 residues. The ends were cut back, 6 bases at V and 8 bases at J, with 17 bases in the middle. The CDR3 sequence: CASNRVGARGYTF. In DNA form, the CDR3 reads TGTGCCAGCAACAGAGTAGGGGCACGGGGCTACACCTTC.

This clonotype was detected only a few times. This chain links TRBV7-2 with TRBJ2-3; TRBD2 might be the D (6 bases). The CDR3 spans 16 residues. With 0 bases removed from V and 0 bases from J, the gap between germline ends came to 10 bases. The V gene's germline CDR1 is SGHTA and CDR2 FQGNSA. CDR3 sequence (DNA): TGTGCCAGCAGCTTAGCAGCCGGGACTAGCACAGATACGCAGTATTTT. Its translation is CASSLAAGTSTDTQYF.

This chain uses TRBV7-2 with TRBJ2-7, with 8 bases that match TRBD1. Per germline, CDR1 SGHTA and CDR2 FQGNSA. The CDR3 loop spans 14 amino acids. Unmatched junction bases numbered 6, after V lost 1 base and J lost 7 bases. The CDR3 region has the DNA TGTGCCAGCAGCTTAGTACCAGGGGGCGTTGAGCAGTACTTC. It encodes CASSLVPGGVEQYF.

The gene calls are TRBV28 and TRBJ1-5; D gene uncertain. Trimming pared 2 bases from V and 8 bases from J, leaving 7 bases between. The CDR3 is 12 amino acids. CDR1 MDHEN and CDR2 SYDVKM come from the germline V gene. CDR3: CASSLLTEPQHF. In DNA form, the CDR3 reads TGTGCCAGCAGTTTACTTACGGAGCCCCAGCATTTT.

DNA of the CDR3: TGCGCCAGCAGTGAGAGGGGACAGGGCCCTGCCGAGCAGTACTTC. It is translated as CASSERGQGPAEQYF. This chain joins TRBV10-2 and TRBJ2-4; TRBD1 matches at 9 bases. The DNA end favors TRBJ2-7, so the J call may be wrong. This CDR3 contains 15 residues. Germline CDR1 WSHSY, CDR2 SAAADI.

The chain combines TRBV10-3 with TRBJ2-5; TRBD2 aligns across 8 bases. Germline CDR1 is ENHRY and CDR2 is SYGVKD. The CDR3 is 11 amino acids. V trimming: 6 bases; J trimming: 10 bases; junction bases outside the gene matches: 4. The CDR3 region is CAISGGGGQYF. CDR3 bases: TGTGCCATCAGCGGGGGGGGTGGCCAGTACTTC.

This clonotype was seen more than once but under ten times. The genes are TRBV27 and TRBJ1-2, with a weak D call TRBD1 (5 bases). This CDR3 spans 17 amino acids. The V end was cut by 3 bases, the J end by 4 bases, with 21 bases between. Germline V gene data show CDR1 as MNHEY and CDR2 as SMNVEV (reference sequence). The CDR3 DNA reads as TGTGCCAGCAGTTTCTCCGGGACGGACTACTCCCGCTATGGCTACACCTTC. It is translated as CASSFSGTDYSRYGYTF.

V usage is TRBV20-1 and J usage is TRBJ1-6; D gene uncertain. The CDR3 loop spans 13 amino acids. Germline values: CDR1 DFQATT, CDR2 SNEGSKA (reference sequence). V lost 3 bases and J 10 bases, leaving 13 bases between the germline ends. The CDR3: CSASTAWKSPLHF. CDR3 bases: TGCAGTGCTAGCACAGCGTGGAAATCACCCCTCCACTTT.

This clonotype appeared a few times. Sequence at one end of the junction differs from germline and may be a read error. This chain links TRBV7-7 with TRBJ2-7; tentatively, D is TRBD1 (5 bases). Germline V gene lookup returns CDR1 SSHAT and CDR2 FNYEAQ (reference sequence). This CDR3 has 15 amino acids. The CDR3 bases are TGTGCTAGCAGCTTAGCTCAGGGAACCGCCTACGAGCAGTACTTC. It specifies CASSLAQGTAYEQYF.

This chain joins TRBV6-2 or TRBV6-3 and TRBJ2-7, with D maybe TRBD1 (5 bases). Trimming removed 2 bases from V and 7 bases from J, with 18 bases in between. Per the germline V gene, CDR1 is MNHEY and CDR2 is SVGEGT. The CDR3 is made up of 15 amino acids. The CDR3 DNA reads as TGTGCCAGCAGTTACGAGGCGACAGTCCTACTAGAGCAGTACTTC. Encoded protein: CASSYEATVLLEQYF.

V gene TRBV4-3 combines with J gene TRBJ2-3; the match to TRBD1 covers 8 bases. V gave up 0 bases and J gave up 4 bases; unmatched junction bases: 6. The CDR3 is made up of 16 amino acids. The germline V gene has CDR1 LGHNA and CDR2 YSLEER. The CDR3 region is CASSQDWQGAADTQYF. In DNA form, the CDR3 reads TGCGCCAGCAGCCAAGATTGGCAGGGGGCCGCAGATACGCAGTATTTT.

This clonotype came up a few times. The chain employs TRBV4-2 and TRBJ2-3; D is perhaps TRBD2 (5 bases). The CDR3 sequence is 13 residues long. The V end lost 3 bases, the J end lost 8 bases, and 12 bases lay between the germline ends. Germline lookup yields CDR1 LGHNA and CDR2 YNFKEQ. In nucleotides, the CDR3 is TGTGCCAGCAGCCAGGAGGAGGCAGGTACGCAGTATTTT. It translates to CASSQEEAGTQYF.

The chain combines TRBV5-1 with TRBJ2-7, with D possibly being TRBD2 (6 bases). This CDR3 is built from 14 residues. The germline CDR1 and CDR2 sequences are SGHRS and YFSETQ. Trimming took 4 bases from V and 2 from J, leaving 13 bases between them. The CDR3 DNA reads TGCGCCAGCAGCCCCCAGCGGGTACCCTACGAGCAGTACTTC. Residues: CASSPQRVPYEQYF.

This sequence joins TRBV6-2 or TRBV6-3 and TRBJ2-1; D is uncertain. V dropped 4 bases and J dropped 4 bases, with 11 bases sitting between them. The CDR3 has 14 residues. From germline, CDR1 is MNHEY and CDR2 SVGEGT. CDR3 DNA sequence: TGTGCCAGCAGTTCCCCGGCCAGGTACAATGAGCAGTTCTTC. Its protein product is CASSSPARYNEQFF.

The chain has TRBV28 and TRBJ1-5; D is undetermined. The germline V and J ends were trimmed by 4 bases and 3 bases, with 13 bases remaining between them. Looked up from germline, CDR1 is MDHEN and CDR2 is SYDVKM. This CDR3 comprises 15 residues. The CDR3 DNA reads TGTGCCAGCAGTTCCCCCGACACTTTCAATCAGCCCCAGCATTTT. Translation: CASSSPDTFNQPQHF.